Given below is one T cell receptor beta chain in context. These data come from a study of blood T cell repertoires in COVID-19. The CDR3 length is 17 residues. V dropped 4 bases and J dropped 0 bases, with 13 bases sitting between them. Germline-derived CDR1 and CDR2 are MNHNS and SASEGT. This table comes from immunoSEQ multiplex PCR, and its TCRdb copy is limited to in-frame clones, with some not included. The sample has roughly 50,000 clones, about nine tenths seen once. The origin of this receptor is a man between 65 and 80 years old with acute or convalescent COVID-19. Sequencing was done on a sample of peripheral blood. The chain couples TRBV6-1 to TRBJ2-6, with D maybe TRBD2 (5 bases). The CDR3 sequence: CASSGKLGSSGANVLTF. In DNA, the CDR3 is TGTGCCAGCAGTGGTAAATTAGGGAGCTCTGGGGCCAACGTCCTGACTTTC.